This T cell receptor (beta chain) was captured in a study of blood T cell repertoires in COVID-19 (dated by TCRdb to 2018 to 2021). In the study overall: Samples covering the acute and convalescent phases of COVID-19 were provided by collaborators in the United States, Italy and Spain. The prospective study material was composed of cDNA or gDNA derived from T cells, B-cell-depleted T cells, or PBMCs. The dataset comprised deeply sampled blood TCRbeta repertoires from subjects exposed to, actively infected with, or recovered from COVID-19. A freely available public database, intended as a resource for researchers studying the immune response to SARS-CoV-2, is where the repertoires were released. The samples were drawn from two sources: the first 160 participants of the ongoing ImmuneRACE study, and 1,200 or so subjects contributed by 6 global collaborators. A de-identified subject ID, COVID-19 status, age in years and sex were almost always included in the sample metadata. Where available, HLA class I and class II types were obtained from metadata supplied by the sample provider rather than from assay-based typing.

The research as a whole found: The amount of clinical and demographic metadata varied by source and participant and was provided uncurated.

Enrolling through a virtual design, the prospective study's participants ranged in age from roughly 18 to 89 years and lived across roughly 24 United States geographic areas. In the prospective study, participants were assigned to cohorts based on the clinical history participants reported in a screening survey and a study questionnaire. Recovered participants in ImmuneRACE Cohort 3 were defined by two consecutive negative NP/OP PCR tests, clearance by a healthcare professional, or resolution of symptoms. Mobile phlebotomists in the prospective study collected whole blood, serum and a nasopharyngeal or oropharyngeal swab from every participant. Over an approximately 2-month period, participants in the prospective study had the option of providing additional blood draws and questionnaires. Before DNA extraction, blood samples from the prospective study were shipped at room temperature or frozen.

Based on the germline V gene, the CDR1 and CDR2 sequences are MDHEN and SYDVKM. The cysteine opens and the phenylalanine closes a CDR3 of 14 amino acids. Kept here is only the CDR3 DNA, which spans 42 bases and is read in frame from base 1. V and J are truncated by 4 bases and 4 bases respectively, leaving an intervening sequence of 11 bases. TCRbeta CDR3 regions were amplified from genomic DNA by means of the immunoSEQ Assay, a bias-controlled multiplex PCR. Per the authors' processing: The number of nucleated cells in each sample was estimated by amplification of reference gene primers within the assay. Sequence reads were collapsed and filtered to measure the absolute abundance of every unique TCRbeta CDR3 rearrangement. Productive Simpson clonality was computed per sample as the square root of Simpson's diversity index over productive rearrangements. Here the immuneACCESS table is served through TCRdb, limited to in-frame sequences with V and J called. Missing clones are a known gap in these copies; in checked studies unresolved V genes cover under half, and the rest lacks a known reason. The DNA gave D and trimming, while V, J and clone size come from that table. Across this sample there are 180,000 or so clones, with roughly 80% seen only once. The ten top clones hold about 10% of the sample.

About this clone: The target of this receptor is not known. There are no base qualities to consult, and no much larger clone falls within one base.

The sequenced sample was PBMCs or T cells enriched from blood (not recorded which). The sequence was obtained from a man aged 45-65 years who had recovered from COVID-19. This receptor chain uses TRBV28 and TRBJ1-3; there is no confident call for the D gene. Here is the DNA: TGTGCCAGCAGTTACGGTGGGCCAGGAAACACCATATATTTT. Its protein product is CASSYGGPGNTIYF.